This TCR beta chain was sequenced for a study of T cell responses to AZD1222 COVID-19 vaccine. Sequenced by immunoSEQ multiplex PCR; TCRdb stores in-frame clones only, minus some. The table lists under 150,000 clones, around 94% of them singletons, with under 3.5% in the top ten. Trimming removed 0 bases from V and 2 bases from J; junction bases left unmatched: 18. CDR1 is SGHTA and CDR2 is FQGNSA in the germline V gene. The CDR3 is 21 residues long. The chain links TRBV7-2 to TRBJ2-1, with 8 positions matching TRBD2. The specimen comprised peripheral blood, sampled on day 0 of AZD1222 vaccination. This clonotype was sampled from an adult in good health. This CDR3 is CASSLARPGSRAGGAYNEQFF. CDR3 bases: TGTGCCAGCAGCTTAGCGCGGCCCGGAAGCAGGGCGGGAGGAGCCTACAATGAGCAGTTCTTC.